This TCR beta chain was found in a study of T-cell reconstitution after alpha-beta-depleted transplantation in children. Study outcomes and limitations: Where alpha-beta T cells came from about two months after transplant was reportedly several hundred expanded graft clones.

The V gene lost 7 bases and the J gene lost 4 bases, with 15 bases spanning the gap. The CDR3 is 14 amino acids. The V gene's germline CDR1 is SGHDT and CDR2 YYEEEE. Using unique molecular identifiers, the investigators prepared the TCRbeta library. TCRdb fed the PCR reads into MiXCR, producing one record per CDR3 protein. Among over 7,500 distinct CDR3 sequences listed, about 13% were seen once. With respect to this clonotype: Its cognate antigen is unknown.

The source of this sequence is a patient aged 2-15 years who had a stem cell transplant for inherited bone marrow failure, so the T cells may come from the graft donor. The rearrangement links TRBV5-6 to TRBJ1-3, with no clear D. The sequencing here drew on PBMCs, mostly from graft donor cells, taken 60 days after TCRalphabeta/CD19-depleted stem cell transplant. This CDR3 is CASLNMGSGNTIYF. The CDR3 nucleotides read TGTGCCAGCTTGAATATGGGATCAGGAAACACCATATATTTT.